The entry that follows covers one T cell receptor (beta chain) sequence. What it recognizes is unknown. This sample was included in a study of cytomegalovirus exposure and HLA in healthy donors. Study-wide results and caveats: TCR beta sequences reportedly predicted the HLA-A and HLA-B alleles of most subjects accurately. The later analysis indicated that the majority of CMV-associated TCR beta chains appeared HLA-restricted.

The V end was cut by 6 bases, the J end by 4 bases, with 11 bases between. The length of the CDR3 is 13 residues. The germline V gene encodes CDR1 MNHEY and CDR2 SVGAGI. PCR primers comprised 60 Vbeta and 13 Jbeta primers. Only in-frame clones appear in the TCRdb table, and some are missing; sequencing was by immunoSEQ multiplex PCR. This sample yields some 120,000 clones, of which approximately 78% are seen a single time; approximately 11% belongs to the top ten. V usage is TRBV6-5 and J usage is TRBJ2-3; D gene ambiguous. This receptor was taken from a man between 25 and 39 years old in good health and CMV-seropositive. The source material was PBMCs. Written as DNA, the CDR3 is TGTGCCAGCAGGGCCTCAGGTGCAGATACGCAGTATTTT. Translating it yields CASRASGADTQYF.